These T cell receptor beta chains were read from a single sample in a study of blood T cells in healthy people across ages. TCRdb itself ran the 5' RACE reads through MiXCR, one entry per CDR3 protein. The sample yields some 1,500,000 distinct CDR3 sequences, 35% to 45% seen once. Sample: blood. Source of these receptors: a woman between 18 and 29 years old in good health. Both conserved end residues are part of each CDR3. D genes are given only for firm matches. Size values are once, few and many counts, or a class for expanded clones, and some rows have none.

D: -
size: few
J: TRBJ1-2
V: TRBV5-1
CDR3: CASSVPGKEGGYTF
DNA: TGCGCCAGCAGCGTTCCGGGAAAAGAGGGTGGCTACACCTTC

D: TRBD1
size: -
J: TRBJ1-1
V: TRBV25-1
CDR3: CASSNTGQGAEAFF
DNA: TGTGCCAGCAGTAACACCGGTCAGGGGGCTGAAGCTTTCTTT

D: TRBD2
size: -
J: TRBJ2-7
V: TRBV6-4
CDR3: CASSDSGGRMVGEQYF
DNA: TGTGCCAGCAGTGACTCTGGCGGGAGGATGGTAGGTGAGCAGTACTTC

D: -
size: few
J: TRBJ2-1
V: TRBV4-3
CDR3: CASSSPAPGYNGQFF
DNA: TGCGCCAGCAGCTCCCCGGCCCCTGGGTACAATGGGCAGTTCTTC

D: -
size: -
J: TRBJ2-3
V: TRBV12-5
CDR3: CASGFFFGGTDTQYF
DNA: TGTGCTAGTGGTTTTTTTTTTGGGGGCACAGATACGCAGTATTTT

D: -
size: -
J: TRBJ2-7
V: TRBV28
CDR3: CASRFRQTHSPHNEQYF
DNA: TGTGCCAGCAGATTCCGCCAGACCCATAGCCCCCACAATGAGCAGTACTTC

D: TRBD1
size: once
J: TRBJ1-1
V: TRBV20-1
CDR3: CSARAVQGQGLNTEAFF
DNA: TGCAGTGCTAGAGCCGTACAGGGACAGGGGCTGAACACGGAAGCTTTCTTT

D: -
size: -
J: TRBJ2-5
V: TRBV6-5
CDR3: CASSYDYGRETQYF
DNA: TGTGCCAGCAGTTACGATTACGGGAGAGAGACCCAGTACTTC

D: -
size: -
J: TRBJ2-1
V: TRBV6-2/TRBV6-3
CDR3: CASSYSPGSPYNEQFF
DNA: TGTGCCAGCAGTTACTCGCCAGGATCGCCCTACAATGAGCAGTTCTTC

D: TRBD2
size: -
J: TRBJ2-7
V: TRBV7-6
CDR3: CASSLSPSGNHEQYF
DNA: TGTGCCAGCAGCTTATCGCCTAGCGGGAATCACGAGCAGTACTTC

D: -
size: -
J: TRBJ1-2
V: TRBV12-5
CDR3: CASGPPREGLYGYTF
DNA: TGTGCTAGTGGTCCACCCAGAGAGGGGCTTTATGGCTACACCTTC

D: TRBD2
size: -
J: TRBJ2-1
V: TRBV6-1
CDR3: CASLGGGINNEQFF
DNA: TGTGCCTCCCTCGGCGGGGGGATAAACAATGAGCAGTTCTTC

D: TRBD1
size: few
J: TRBJ1-2
V: TRBV2
CDR3: CASRRDRGWYGYTF
DNA: TGTGCCAGCAGGAGGGACAGGGGGTGGTATGGCTACACCTTC

D: -
size: -
J: TRBJ1-4
V: TRBV30
CDR3: CAWAQVFNEKLFF
DNA: TGTGCCTGGGCTCAGGTCTTTAATGAAAAACTGTTTTTT

D: -
size: once
J: TRBJ1-1
V: TRBV11-2
CDR3: CASSLWGFGGHRSEAFF
DNA: TGTGCCAGCAGCTTGTGGGGGTTCGGTGGACACCGGTCTGAAGCTTTCTTT

D: -
size: -
J: TRBJ1-4
V: TRBV2
CDR3: CASTPGDHATNEKLFF
DNA: TGTGCCAGCACGCCGGGGGATCATGCAACTAATGAAAAACTGTTTTTT

D: TRBD1
size: -
J: TRBJ2-1
V: TRBV5-5
CDR3: CASSWGQGEYNEQFF
DNA: TGTGCCAGCAGCTGGGGACAGGGGGAGTACAATGAGCAGTTCTTC

D: TRBD1
size: -
J: TRBJ2-5
V: TRBV12-3/TRBV12-4
CDR3: CASSLSGTGNEQYF
DNA: TGTGCCAGCAGTTTATCCGGGACAGGGAATGAGCAGTACTTC

D: TRBD2
size: -
J: TRBJ2-7
V: TRBV7-8
CDR3: CASSLGLAGMYEQYF
DNA: TGTGCCAGCAGCTTAGGACTAGCGGGAATGTACGAGCAGTACTTC

D: TRBD1
size: -
J: TRBJ1-1
V: TRBV29-1
CDR3: CSVEGQGAYTEAFF
DNA: TGCAGCGTTGAAGGACAGGGGGCCTACACTGAAGCTTTCTTT

D: -
size: many
J: TRBJ2-3
V: TRBV7-9
CDR3: CASSLAAPTDTQYF
DNA: TGTGCCAGCAGCTTAGCGGCACCAACAGATACGCAGTATTTT

D: TRBD2
size: -
J: TRBJ2-1
V: TRBV7-9
CDR3: CASSLAGFLYEQFF
DNA: TGTGCCAGCAGCCTAGCGGGCTTTCTATATGAGCAGTTCTTC

D: TRBD2
size: few
J: TRBJ2-3
V: TRBV10-3
CDR3: CAISESRTSGRKDTQYF
DNA: TGTGCCATCAGTGAGTCTCGGACTAGCGGGAGGAAAGATACGCAGTATTTT

D: TRBD1
size: once
J: TRBJ2-1
V: TRBV4-3
CDR3: CASSQDRDRGNIQLF
DNA: TGCGCCAGCAGCCAAGATCGGGACAGGGGGAACATTCAGTTATTC

D: TRBD2
size: -
J: TRBJ2-5
V: TRBV4-1
CDR3: CASSRRTSQVNEQYF
DNA: TGCGCCAGCAGCCGCCGGACTAGCCAGGTAAATGAGCAGTACTTC

D: TRBD2
size: few
J: TRBJ2-5
V: TRBV29-1
CDR3: CSVEKGLAGVYNEQYF
DNA: TGCAGCGTTGAAAAGGGACTAGCGGGTGTTTACAATGAGCAGTACTTC

D: TRBD1
size: -
J: TRBJ1-5
V: TRBV6-2/TRBV6-3
CDR3: CASSSTGASQPQHF
DNA: TGTGCCAGCAGTTCGACAGGGGCTAGTCAGCCCCAGCATTTT

D: -
size: few
J: TRBJ2-3
V: TRBV12-3/TRBV12-4
CDR3: CASSSGGPGDTQYF
DNA: TGTGCCAGCAGTTCCGGGGGTCCGGGAGATACGCAGTATTTT

D: -
size: -
J: TRBJ2-5
V: TRBV4-3
CDR3: CASSQDSRGRAQTQYF
DNA: TGCGCCAGCAGCCAAGATTCACGTGGTAGAGCGCAGACCCAGTACTTC

D: -
size: -
J: TRBJ2-1
V: TRBV14
CDR3: CASSPIGDLWATNEQFF
DNA: TGTGCCAGCAGCCCCATAGGGGACCTATGGGCCACCAATGAGCAGTTCTTC

D: TRBD2
size: -
J: TRBJ2-7
V: TRBV9
CDR3: CASSVASGGYNEQYF
DNA: TGTGCCAGCAGCGTAGCTAGCGGGGGATACAATGAGCAGTACTTC

D: -
size: few
J: TRBJ2-1
V: TRBV12-3/TRBV12-4
CDR3: CATRGSYNEQFF
DNA: TGTGCCACCCGAGGGAGTTACAATGAGCAGTTCTTC

D: TRBD1
size: few
J: TRBJ1-2
V: TRBV25-1
CDR3: CASIKGQVCNYGYTF
DNA: TGTGCCTCCATAAAAGGACAGGTTTGTAACTATGGCTACACCTTC

D: -
size: -
J: TRBJ2-6
V: TRBV15
CDR3: CATSMTDSGANVLTF
DNA: TGTGCCACCAGCATGACAGACTCTGGGGCCAACGTCCTGACTTTC

D: -
size: -
J: TRBJ2-7
V: TRBV15
CDR3: CATSRVSGYEQYF
DNA: TGTGCCACCAGCAGAGTTTCTGGTTACGAGCAGTACTTC

D: -
size: once
J: TRBJ2-7
V: TRBV12-3/TRBV12-4
CDR3: CASSYEEGRYEQYF
DNA: TGTGCCAGCAGTTACGAGGAAGGGCGCTACGAGCAGTACTTC

D: TRBD1
size: few
J: TRBJ2-7
V: TRBV28
CDR3: CASRPTGGSYEQYF
DNA: TGTGCCAGCAGACCAACAGGGGGCTCCTACGAGCAGTACTTC

D: -
size: once
J: TRBJ2-7
V: TRBV11-2
CDR3: CATISGTYNEQYF
DNA: TGTGCCACCATTAGCGGAACCTACAATGAGCAGTACTTC

D: TRBD1
size: -
J: TRBJ2-2
V: TRBV11-2
CDR3: CASRALDRGLWTGELFF
DNA: TGTGCCAGCAGGGCACTCGACAGGGGGCTTTGGACCGGGGAGCTGTTTTTT

D: TRBD1
size: few
J: TRBJ2-2
V: TRBV29-1
CDR3: CSVEGTGQGISGELFF
DNA: TGCAGCGTTGAAGGCACGGGACAGGGAATCTCCGGGGAGCTGTTTTTT

D: -
size: few
J: TRBJ2-3
V: TRBV10-3
CDR3: CAISEDPGESSTDTQYF
DNA: TGTGCCATCAGTGAGGACCCGGGGGAGTCTAGCACAGATACGCAGTATTTT

D: TRBD1
size: -
J: TRBJ1-1
V: TRBV5-1
CDR3: CASSVGQVGTEAFF
DNA: TGCGCCAGCAGCGTAGGACAGGTGGGGACTGAAGCTTTCTTT